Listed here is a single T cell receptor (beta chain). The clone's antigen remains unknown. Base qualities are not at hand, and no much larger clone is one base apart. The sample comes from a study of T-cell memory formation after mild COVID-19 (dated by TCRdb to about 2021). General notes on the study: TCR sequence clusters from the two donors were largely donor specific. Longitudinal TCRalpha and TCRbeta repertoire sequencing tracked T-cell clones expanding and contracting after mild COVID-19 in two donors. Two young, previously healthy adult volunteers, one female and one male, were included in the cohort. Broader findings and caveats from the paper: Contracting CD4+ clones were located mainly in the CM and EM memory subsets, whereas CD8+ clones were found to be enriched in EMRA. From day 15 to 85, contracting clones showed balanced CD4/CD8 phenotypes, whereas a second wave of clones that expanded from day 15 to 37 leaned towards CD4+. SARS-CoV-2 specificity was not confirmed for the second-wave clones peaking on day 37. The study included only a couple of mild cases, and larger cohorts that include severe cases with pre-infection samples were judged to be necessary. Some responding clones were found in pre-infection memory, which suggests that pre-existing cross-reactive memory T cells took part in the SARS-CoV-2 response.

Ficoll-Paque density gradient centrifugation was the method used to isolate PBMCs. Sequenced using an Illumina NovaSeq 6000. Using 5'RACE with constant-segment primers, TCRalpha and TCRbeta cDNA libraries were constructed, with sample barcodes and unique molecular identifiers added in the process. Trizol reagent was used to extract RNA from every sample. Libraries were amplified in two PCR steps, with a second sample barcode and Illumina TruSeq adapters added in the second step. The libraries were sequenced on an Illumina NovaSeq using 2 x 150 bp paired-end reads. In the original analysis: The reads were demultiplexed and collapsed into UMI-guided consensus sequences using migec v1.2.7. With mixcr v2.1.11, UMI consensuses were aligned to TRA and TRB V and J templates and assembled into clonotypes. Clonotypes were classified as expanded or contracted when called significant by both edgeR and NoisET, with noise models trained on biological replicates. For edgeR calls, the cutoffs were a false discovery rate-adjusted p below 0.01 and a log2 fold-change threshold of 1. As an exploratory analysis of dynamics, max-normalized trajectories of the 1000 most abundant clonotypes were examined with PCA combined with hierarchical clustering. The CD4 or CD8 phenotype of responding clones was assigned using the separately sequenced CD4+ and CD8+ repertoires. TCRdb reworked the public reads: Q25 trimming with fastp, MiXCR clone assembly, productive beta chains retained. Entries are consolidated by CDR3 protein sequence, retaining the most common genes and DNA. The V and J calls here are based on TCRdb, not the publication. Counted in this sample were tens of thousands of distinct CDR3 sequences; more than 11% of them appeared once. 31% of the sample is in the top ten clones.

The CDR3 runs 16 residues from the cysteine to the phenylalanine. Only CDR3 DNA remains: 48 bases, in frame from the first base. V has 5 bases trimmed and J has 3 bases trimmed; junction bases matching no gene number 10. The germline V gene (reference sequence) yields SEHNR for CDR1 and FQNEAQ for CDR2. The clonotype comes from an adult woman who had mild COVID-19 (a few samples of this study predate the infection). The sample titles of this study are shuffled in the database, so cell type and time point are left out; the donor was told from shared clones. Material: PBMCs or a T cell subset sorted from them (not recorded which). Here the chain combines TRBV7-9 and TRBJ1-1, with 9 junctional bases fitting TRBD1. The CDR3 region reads CASSPQGAQMDTEAFF. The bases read TGTGCCAGCAGCCCACAGGGGGCGCAGATGGACACTGAAGCTTTCTTT.